This entry lists 26 T cell receptor beta chains sequenced from one sample in a study of T cells in Graves' hyperthyroidism and ophthalmopathy. Template material for amplifying TCR beta CDR3 regions consisted of RNA transcripts. During a first-round RT-PCR of the TCR CDR3, the HTBI primer set was used. TCRdb recomputed calls from the multiplex PCR reads with MiXCR, one row per CDR3 protein. In the table there are about 290,000 distinct CDR3 sequences, less than 20% of which are singletons. Sequenced: blood. The source of these receptors is a man in his fifties with Graves' ophthalmopathy.

This clonotype has more than one count but fewer than ten. V and J are TRBV4-1 and TRBJ2-5; no definite D call. The germline CDR1 and CDR2 sequences are MGHRA and YSYEKL. V was cut by 1 base and J by 4 bases, with 10 bases left in between. CDR3 length equals 14 residues. CDR3: CASSQGGSRETQYF. CDR3 DNA sequence: TGCGCCAGCAGCCAAGGGGGTAGCAGAGAGACCCAGTACTTC.

The chain uses TRBV6-1 and TRBJ2-5; 7 nucleotides line up with TRBD2. Trimming took 7 bases from V and 5 from J; bases not matched to a gene: 16. The CDR3 runs to 16 residues. Germline V gene lookup returns CDR1 MNHNS and CDR2 SASEGT. The CDR3 nucleotides are TGTGCCAGCACCCAAAAGGGAGGGAGGGCCCAGGAGACCCAGTACTTC. Its translation is CASTQKGGRAQETQYF.

The rearrangement uses TRBV12-3 or TRBV12-4 and TRBJ1-4; no clear D. This CDR3 has 16 amino acids. Trimming stripped 6 bases from V and 0 bases from J, with 14 bases between. CDR3 DNA: TGTGCCAGCAGCCTCGGGTGGGGTGCAACTAATGAAAAACTGTTTTTT. Translating gives CASSLGWGATNEKLFF.

This clonotype was picked up many times. The chain couples TRBV20-1 to TRBJ2-7, with 9 bases aligning to TRBD2. Trimming cost V 0 bases and J 3 bases; bases outside gene matches: 12. CDR1 and CDR2 from the germline V gene are DFQATT and SNEGSKA (reference sequence). The CDR3 has 17 residues. This CDR3 is CSARDPLSGSAYYEQYF. CDR3 in DNA: TGCAGTGCTAGAGACCCCCTTAGCGGGAGCGCTTACTACGAGCAGTACTTC.

This clonotype was seen at least ten times. This chain links TRBV5-5 with TRBJ2-7, with D possibly TRBD2 on 6 matching bases. V lost 0 bases and J 4 bases, leaving 11 bases between the germline ends. Per germline, CDR1 SGHKS and CDR2 YYEKEE (reference sequence). The CDR3 has 14 amino acids. CDR3: CASSLGSGHYEQYF. The CDR3 coding sequence is TGTGCCAGCAGCTTGGGTAGCGGCCATTACGAGCAGTACTTC.

This clonotype was observed at least ten times. The rearrangement joins TRBV29-1 to TRBJ1-4; 10 nucleotides agree with TRBD1. V was clipped by 7 bases and J by 10 bases; unmatched bases: 12. Germline V gene sequence: CDR1 SQVTM, CDR2 ANQGSEA. The length of the CDR3 is 14 residues. In nucleotides, the CDR3 is TGCAGCGCCCTTCCCGGGACAGGGGACGGAAAACTGTTTTTT. Translation gives CSALPGTGDGKLFF.

Many counts were recorded for this clonotype. The gene calls are TRBV20-1 and TRBJ2-7, with TRBD1 matching over 9 bases. This CDR3 is built from 13 residues. The J segment lost 4 bases and the V segment lost 4 bases, leaving 5 bases of the junction unmatched. Germline V CDR1 and CDR2: DFQATT, SNEGSKA (reference sequence). DNA for the CDR3: TGCAGTGCTATACAGGGGGCTGGGTACGAGCAGTACTTC. It specifies CSAIQGAGYEQYF.

This clonotype was recorded at least ten times. This chain connects TRBV5-1 to TRBJ2-2, with TRBD1 as a possible D gene (6 bases). Trimming removed 9 bases at V and 2 bases at J, with 17 bases between. This CDR3 region has 15 residues. Per germline, CDR1 SGHRS and CDR2 YFSETQ. The CDR3 sequence: CATNPRTDNTGELFF. The CDR3 DNA reads as TGCGCCACCAACCCCAGGACAGATAACACCGGGGAGCTGTTTTTT. The full variable domain, completed using reference TRBV5-1 and TRBJ2-2, is KAGVTQTPRYLIKTRGQQVTLSCSPISGHRSVSWYQQTPGQGLQFLFEYFSETQRNKGNFPGRFSGRQFSNSRSEMNVSTLELGDSALYLCATNPRTDNTGELFFGEGSRLTVL.

The chain uses TRBV13 and TRBJ2-7; 9 bases line up with TRBD1. Germline V gene lookup returns CDR1 PRHDT and CDR2 FYEKMQ (reference sequence). The CDR3 is 17 residues long. J lost 1 base, V lost 1 base, and 8 bases had no gene match. The CDR3 sequence is CASSLEGTGTGSYEQYF. CDR3 nucleotides: TGTGCCAGCAGCTTAGAGGGGACCGGGACAGGGTCCTACGAGCAGTACTTC.

This clonotype has a count of ten or more. The chain couples TRBV6-1 to TRBJ1-5; 10 bases fit TRBD1. From germline, CDR1 is MNHNS and CDR2 SASEGT. The CDR3 length is 17 residues. J lost 3 bases, V lost 6 bases, and 11 bases had no gene match. The CDR3 loop reads CASRKHTGQGNNQPQHF. The CDR3 nucleotides read TGTGCCAGCAGGAAGCATACGGGACAGGGGAACAATCAGCCCCAGCATTTT.

This clonotype turned up a few times. The chain has TRBV6-1 and TRBJ1-2; 7 nucleotides align to TRBD1. The CDR3 spans 14 residues. V was clipped by 7 bases and J by 3 bases; unmatched bases: 8. Germline values: CDR1 MNHNS, CDR2 SASEGT. CDR3 amino acids: CASNRGGADYGYTF. The CDR3 DNA reads TGTGCCAGCAACAGAGGGGGCGCCGACTATGGCTACACCTTC.

The chain recombines TRBV29-1 with TRBJ2-2, with unresolved D. Germline CDR1 SQVTM, CDR2 ANQGSEA. The CDR3 contains 14 residues. V was shortened by 0 bases and J by 6 bases, with 11 bases between the two germline ends. CDR3: CSVEDRRLPGELFF. Written as DNA, the CDR3 is TGCAGCGTTGAAGATCGTCGTCTACCCGGGGAGCTGTTTTTT.

This chain uses TRBV20-1 with TRBJ2-1; a weak D match, TRBD2 (6 bases). CDR3 length equals 13 residues. The germline V gene has CDR1 DFQATT and CDR2 SNEGSKA (reference sequence). The V end was cut by 4 bases, the J end by 6 bases, with 13 bases between. The CDR3 region has the DNA TGCAGTGCTATTCCGACTAGTCTCAATGAGCAGTTCTTC. Translation gives CSAIPTSLNEQFF.

This clonotype was detected only a few times. The chain has TRBV2 and TRBJ2-7; possibly TRBD1 for D (7 bases). CDR1 SNHLY and CDR2 FYNNEI come from the germline V gene. CDR3 length: 23 residues. The V gene lost 0 bases and the J gene lost 4 bases, with 37 bases spanning the gap. The CDR3 region has the DNA TGTGCCAGCAGTGAAGCTAGGGGACAGACCGGGACTGCTCGGCTATTGGGGGTTTACGAGCAGTACTTC. Its translation: CASSEARGQTGTARLLGVYEQYF. The complete variable domain, with remaining parts taken from reference TRBV2 and TRBJ2-7, reads EPEVTQTPSHQVTQMGQEVILRCVPISNHLYFYWYRQILGQKVEFLVSFYNNEISEKSEIFDDQFSVERPDGSNFTLKIRSTKLEDSAMYFCASSEARGQTGTARLLGVYEQYFGPGTRLTVT.

This clonotype was detected only a few times. The V and J genes are TRBV5-1 and TRBJ2-7, with 7 bases aligning to TRBD1. The CDR3 has 14 residues. Germline assignment: CDR1 SGHRS and CDR2 YFSETQ. Trimming cost V 4 bases and J 6 bases; bases outside gene matches: 10. DNA for the CDR3: TGCGCCAGCAGCCCGGACAGGAGTGTAGTCGAGCAGTACTTC. Protein sequence: CASSPDRSVVEQYF.

This clonotype came up many times. V usage is TRBV12-3 or TRBV12-4 and J usage is TRBJ1-1, with a weak D call TRBD1 (5 bases). Trimming shortened V by 5 bases and J by 7 bases, and 17 bases separated the two germline ends. The CDR3 loop spans 14 amino acids. The CDR3: CASSQGRGALEAFF. The DNA for the CDR3 is TGTGCCAGCAGTCAGGGACGGGGCGCCCTTGAAGCTTTCTTT.

This clonotype was picked up a small number of times. The chain joins TRBV12-3 or TRBV12-4 to TRBJ1-5, with TRBD1 matching 8 bases. CDR3 length equals 15 residues. V gave up 5 bases and J gave up 5 bases; unmatched junction bases: 8. CDR3: CASSPSRGRYQPQHF. The CDR3, as DNA: TGTGCCAGCAGTCCATCCAGGGGGCGTTATCAGCCCCAGCATTTT.

This clonotype appeared many times. The gene calls are TRBV9 and TRBJ2-3, with D tentatively TRBD2 (6 bases). The CDR3 is made up of 17 amino acids. The germline gives CDR1 SGDLS, CDR2 YYNGEE. The V end lost 4 bases, the J end lost 3 bases, and 21 bases lay between the germline ends. The CDR3 sequence is CASSQTGQALATDTQYF. The CDR3 nucleotides read TGTGCCAGCAGCCAAACCGGGCAGGCACTAGCAACAGATACGCAGTATTTT.

This clonotype was observed a few times. This chain uses TRBV24-1 with TRBJ2-3; D may be TRBD1 or TRBD2 (5 bases each). Between the trimmed V and J ends, which lost 3 bases and 2 bases, there was a span of 14 bases. The CDR3 spans 16 residues. Germline lookup yields CDR1 KGHDR and CDR2 SFDVKD. The CDR3 DNA sequence: TGTGCCACCAGTGATCTTACAGGAGGTGCCACAGATACGCAGTATTTT. Protein product: CATSDLTGGATDTQYF.

The rearrangement uses TRBV6-2 or TRBV6-3 and TRBJ2-2; 8 bases are a match to TRBD2. The CDR3 has 16 residues. Germline loops: CDR1 MNHEY, CDR2 SVGEGT. J lost 6 bases, V lost 0 bases, and 6 bases had no gene match. CDR3 DNA: TGTGCCAGCAGTTACTCGGGGGCGGGGGGTCCCGGGGAGCTGTTTTTT. Its translation: CASSYSGAGGPGELFF.

This clonotype was observed a handful of times. The chain is built from TRBV25-1 and TRBJ1-2; no reliable D call. Germline assignment: CDR1 MGHDK and CDR2 SYGVNS. There are 11 residues in the CDR3. The V and J ends lost 5 bases and 4 bases respectively, with 5 bases between them. The CDR3 here is CASSKGYGYTF. The CDR3 DNA reads TGTGCCAGCAGTAAAGGCTATGGCTACACCTTC.

This clonotype appeared many times. The rearrangement joins TRBV5-1 to TRBJ1-6; weak D call: TRBD1 (5 bases). Germline CDR1 SGHRS, CDR2 YFSETQ. V lost 0 bases and J 7 bases, leaving 11 bases between the germline ends. This CDR3 has 15 residues. The DNA for the CDR3 is TGCGCCAGCAGCTTGGCCGGGACCGGAAATTCACCCCTCCACTTT. Its translation: CASSLAGTGNSPLHF.

The sample holds many counts of this clonotype. J is TRBJ2-7 and V is TRBV2, with 7 bases that match TRBD1. The CDR3 totals 16 residues. V lost 7 bases to trimming and J lost 0 bases; unmatched junction nucleotides: 12. The germline V gene encodes CDR1 SNHLY and CDR2 FYNNEI. The CDR3 nucleotides read TGTGCCAGCATTCTCGCACAGGGGCCGAGCTCCTACGAGCAGTACTTC. It specifies CASILAQGPSSYEQYF.

This clonotype showed up many times. The genes are TRBV20-1 and TRBJ2-2, with D perhaps assigned TRBD1 or TRBD2 (5 bases each). Trimming removed 8 bases at V and 3 bases at J, with 22 bases between. Germline V CDR1 and CDR2: DFQATT, SNEGSKA (reference sequence). The CDR3 length is 16 residues. Here the CDR3 reads CSSKRSGGVDTGELFF. In DNA form, the CDR3 reads TGCAGTTCAAAGAGGAGTGGGGGAGTCGACACCGGGGAGCTGTTTTTT.

This clonotype was counted a few times. The chain carries TRBV9 and TRBJ1-1; TRBD1 aligns across 7 bases. Trimming removed 6 bases from V and 0 bases from J; junction bases left unmatched: 8. The CDR3 runs to 15 residues. Germline values: CDR1 SGDLS, CDR2 YYNGEE. The CDR3 loop reads CASTGGDRMNTEAFF. Here the CDR3 DNA reads TGTGCCAGCACCGGAGGGGACAGAATGAACACTGAAGCTTTCTTT.

Comments on this clonotype: A much larger clone lies a single base off, so this may be a read error. The chain couples TRBV2 to TRBJ2-3; 8 bases match TRBD2. V was pared by 9 bases and J by 5 bases, with 13 bases of the junction left unmatched. This CDR3 is built from 15 residues. Germline CDR1 reads SNHLY; CDR2 reads FYNNEI. The CDR3 spells CARNPLRGAEDTQYF. The CDR3 DNA sequence: TGTGCCAGAAACCCACTGCGGGGGGCAGAAGATACGCAGTATTTT.